This T cell receptor beta chain was found in a study of T cells in Graves' hyperthyroidism and ophthalmopathy. As for this clonotype: Its target is not known. A read error may be the cause here, since a much bigger clone is one base away.

General observations from the study: Ophthalmopathy, as predicted by the model, came a median around 6 months after the prediction. Blood also held most thyroid clonotypes expanded beyond 0.001.

TCR beta CDR3 sequences were amplified from RNA transcripts. TCR CDR3 regions were first amplified by RT-PCR with HTBI primers. TCRdb reanalysed the multiplex PCR reads using MiXCR and keeps one entry per CDR3 protein. Altogether some 720,000 distinct CDR3 sequences are present, about 16% being singletons, with the ten largest covering around 7.7%. The CDR3 spans 14 residues. The junction had 6 bases not matched to a gene; V was cut back by 2 bases and J by 6 bases. Germline-derived CDR1 and CDR2 are SQVTM and ANQGSEA. This receptor was identified in a man younger than 35 with Graves' hyperthyroidism. Material for sequencing was blood. This rearrangement joins TRBV29-1 to TRBJ2-1, with TRBD2 matching over 8 bases. The CDR3 here is CSVEKRERGNEQFF. The CDR3 bases are TGCAGCGTTGAAAAGCGGGAGCGGGGCAATGAGCAGTTCTTC.